A selection of T cell receptor beta chains follows, all from one sample in a study of cytomegalovirus exposure and HLA in healthy donors. Profiled with immunoSEQ multiplex PCR; TCRdb holds only in-frame clones, not every one. The sample carries 150,000 to 250,000 clones, roughly 85% recorded once. Sequenced: PBMCs. These TCRs come from a woman aged 45-65 years in good health and CMV-seronegative. CDR3s include the opening cysteine and the closing phenylalanine or tryptophan. D genes are given only for firm matches. Size is omitted from some rows. Given values are once, few, many or a class for expanded clones.

j_call: TRBJ1-1; clone_size: .; v_call: TRBV4-3; d_call: .; cdr3_nt: TGCGCCAGCAGCCAAGATTCCGGGGGTCGAGGCACTGAAGCTTTCTTT; cdr3_aa: CASSQDSGGRGTEAFF
j_call: TRBJ1-4; clone_size: few; v_call: TRBV7-8; d_call: .; cdr3_nt: TGTGCCAGCAGCCTTTCAGGGTTGGCGAATGAAAAACTGTTTTTT; cdr3_aa: CASSLSGLANEKLFF
j_call: TRBJ2-3; clone_size: .; v_call: TRBV18; d_call: .; cdr3_nt: TGTGCCAGCTCACAGGACAGAAGCACAGATACGCAGTATTTT; cdr3_aa: CASSQDRSTDTQYF
j_call: TRBJ1-2; clone_size: once; v_call: TRBV30; d_call: TRBD1; cdr3_nt: TGTGCCTGGATCAGGGACAGGGGACGCACGTCTGGCTACACCTTC; cdr3_aa: CAWIRDRGRTSGYTF
j_call: TRBJ2-1; clone_size: .; v_call: TRBV4-2; d_call: TRBD2; cdr3_nt: TGTGCCAGCAGCCAAGATGCCGGGACTAGCTTTTACAATGAGCAGTTCTTC; cdr3_aa: CASSQDAGTSFYNEQFF
j_call: TRBJ2-3; clone_size: .; v_call: TRBV27; d_call: .; cdr3_nt: TGTGCCAGCAGTAGACTCGCAGATACGCAGTATTTT; cdr3_aa: CASSRLADTQYF
j_call: TRBJ1-5; clone_size: .; v_call: TRBV5-5; d_call: .; cdr3_nt: TGTGCCAGCAGCCGGGACATAATTGAGGTTCAGCCCCAGCATTTT; cdr3_aa: CASSRDIIEVQPQHF
j_call: TRBJ1-2; clone_size: .; v_call: TRBV30; d_call: .; cdr3_nt: TGTGCCTGGAGTGTCCTCAGGCGTAGATCGGCAGGCTACACCTTC; cdr3_aa: CAWSVLRRRSAGYTF
j_call: TRBJ2-1; clone_size: .; v_call: TRBV5-8; d_call: TRBD2; cdr3_nt: TGTGCCAGCAGCCTGGGACTAGCGGGAGCAGGTGAGCAGTTCTTC; cdr3_aa: CASSLGLAGAGEQFF
j_call: TRBJ2-1; clone_size: .; v_call: TRBV7-9; d_call: .; cdr3_nt: TGTGCCAGCAACGAACCTACAGGGAGTTCCTACAATGAGCAGTTCTTC; cdr3_aa: CASNEPTGSSYNEQFF
j_call: TRBJ2-5; clone_size: .; v_call: TRBV19; d_call: TRBD2; cdr3_nt: TGTGCCAGTAGTATCCCAGCGGGAGGTTTGGAGACCCAGTACTTC; cdr3_aa: CASSIPAGGLETQYF
j_call: TRBJ2-5; clone_size: .; v_call: TRBV19; d_call: TRBD2; cdr3_nt: TGTGCCAGTAGTATAGAAAGCGGGAGGGGGGAGACCCAGTACTTC; cdr3_aa: CASSIESGRGETQYF
j_call: TRBJ1-5; clone_size: .; v_call: TRBV5-1; d_call: .; cdr3_nt: TGCGCCAGCAGCCTTGGACAGATGGGTAAAGGCAATCAGCCCCAGCATTTT; cdr3_aa: CASSLGQMGKGNQPQHF
j_call: TRBJ1-1; clone_size: .; v_call: TRBV7-9; d_call: TRBD1; cdr3_nt: TGTGCCAGCAGCCGACCCGGGACAGCTAACACTGAAGCTTTCTTT; cdr3_aa: CASSRPGTANTEAFF
j_call: TRBJ1-1; clone_size: .; v_call: TRBV7-2; d_call: .; cdr3_nt: TGTGCCAGCAGCTTTGGGACACATAACACTGAAGCTTTCTTT; cdr3_aa: CASSFGTHNTEAFF
j_call: TRBJ1-3; clone_size: .; v_call: TRBV6-5; d_call: .; cdr3_nt: TGTGCCAGCAGAGCCCGGGAGGCTTTGAACACCATATATTTT; cdr3_aa: CASRAREALNTIYF
j_call: TRBJ2-7; clone_size: .; v_call: TRBV28; d_call: TRBD2; cdr3_nt: TGTGCCAGCAGTCCGGGACTAGGGCCCAAGTTCGAGCAGTACTTC; cdr3_aa: CASSPGLGPKFEQYF
j_call: TRBJ2-3; clone_size: .; v_call: TRBV7-7; d_call: .; cdr3_nt: TGTGCCAGCAGCCCCCGGGGTTCCGATACGCAGTATTTT; cdr3_aa: CASSPRGSDTQYF
j_call: TRBJ1-5; clone_size: .; v_call: TRBV9; d_call: .; cdr3_nt: TGTGCCAGCAGCCCAGGAGGGGTTAGCAATCAGCCCCAGCATTTT; cdr3_aa: CASSPGGVSNQPQHF
j_call: TRBJ2-1; clone_size: .; v_call: TRBV6-5; d_call: TRBD2; cdr3_nt: TGTGCCAGCAGACCCAGCGGGAAAGTCTACAATGAGCAGTTCTTC; cdr3_aa: CASRPSGKVYNEQFF
j_call: TRBJ1-3; clone_size: .; v_call: TRBV18; d_call: TRBD1; cdr3_nt: TGTGCCAGCTCACAGGGGACAGGGAGTACTGGAAACACCATATATTTT; cdr3_aa: CASSQGTGSTGNTIYF
j_call: TRBJ1-5; clone_size: .; v_call: TRBV28; d_call: .; cdr3_nt: TGTGCCAGCACCACCCCCCAGGCAGGCTGGGGCAATCAGCCCCAGCATTTT; cdr3_aa: CASTTPQAGWGNQPQHF
j_call: TRBJ1-4; clone_size: .; v_call: TRBV5-1; d_call: .; cdr3_nt: TGCGCCAGCAGAACGGTAGGGGCAACTAATGAAAAACTGTTTTTT; cdr3_aa: CASRTVGATNEKLFF
j_call: TRBJ1-1; clone_size: few; v_call: TRBV6-5; d_call: .; cdr3_nt: TGTGCCAGCAGCACCCGACGGGAGGGCAAAGCTTTCTTT; cdr3_aa: CASSTRREGKAFF
j_call: TRBJ1-3; clone_size: .; v_call: TRBV7-2; d_call: .; cdr3_nt: TGTGCCAGCAGCCGCTCAGGGACTGGAAACACCATATATTTT; cdr3_aa: CASSRSGTGNTIYF
j_call: TRBJ2-2; clone_size: .; v_call: TRBV30; d_call: .; cdr3_nt: TGTGCCCTTTCCCTCACTAGCCGCGGCACCGGGGAGCTGTTTTTT; cdr3_aa: CALSLTSRGTGELFF
j_call: TRBJ1-1; clone_size: .; v_call: TRBV27; d_call: .; cdr3_nt: TGTGCCAGCAGGATTACCAGGGGCATGAACACTGAAGCTTTCTTT; cdr3_aa: CASRITRGMNTEAFF
j_call: TRBJ2-5; clone_size: .; v_call: TRBV5-1; d_call: TRBD1; cdr3_nt: TGCGCCAGCAGCCGGACAGGGTTCTCCGAAGAGACCCAGTACTTC; cdr3_aa: CASSRTGFSEETQYF
j_call: TRBJ1-1; clone_size: .; v_call: TRBV19; d_call: .; cdr3_nt: TGTGCCAGTAGTGGCCCCATGGGACGGGCGCGGGGGACTGAAGCTTTCTTT; cdr3_aa: CASSGPMGRARGTEAFF
j_call: TRBJ2-3; clone_size: .; v_call: TRBV29-1; d_call: TRBD1; cdr3_nt: TGCAGCTCCCGGGGCAGGGGGCACACAGATACGCAGTATTTT; cdr3_aa: CSSRGRGHTDTQYF
j_call: TRBJ2-6; clone_size: once; v_call: TRBV29-1; d_call: .; cdr3_nt: TGCAGCGTTGAAGATCTCCGGTCTGGGGCCAACGTCCTGACTTTC; cdr3_aa: CSVEDLRSGANVLTF
j_call: TRBJ1-1; clone_size: .; v_call: TRBV14; d_call: .; cdr3_nt: TGTGCCAGCAGCCAAGGGTTGGGGCACACTGAAGCTTTCTTT; cdr3_aa: CASSQGLGHTEAFF
j_call: TRBJ2-2; clone_size: .; v_call: TRBV4-1; d_call: .; cdr3_nt: TGCGCCAGTAAACTAGTAGCCAACACCGGGGAGCTGTTTTTT; cdr3_aa: CASKLVANTGELFF
j_call: TRBJ2-5; clone_size: few; v_call: TRBV28; d_call: TRBD2; cdr3_nt: TGTGCCAGCAGTGATGGACTAGACCAAGAGACCCAGTACTTC; cdr3_aa: CASSDGLDQETQYF
j_call: TRBJ1-5; clone_size: .; v_call: TRBV7-6; d_call: TRBD1; cdr3_nt: TGTGCCAGCTCTCCAGGGGGCTCTGGCAATCAGCCCCAGCATTTT; cdr3_aa: CASSPGGSGNQPQHF
j_call: TRBJ2-1; clone_size: .; v_call: TRBV11-2; d_call: .; cdr3_nt: TGTGCCAGCAGCTTAAGCAACAATGAGGAGGGGCAGTTCTTC; cdr3_aa: CASSLSNNEEGQFF
j_call: TRBJ2-2; clone_size: .; v_call: TRBV6-1; d_call: TRBD1; cdr3_nt: TGTGCCAGTCGAGACAGGGCTTGGACCGGGGAGCTGTTTTTT; cdr3_aa: CASRDRAWTGELFF
j_call: TRBJ2-3; clone_size: few; v_call: TRBV15; d_call: TRBD2; cdr3_nt: TGTGCCACCAGCAGAGAAACTAGCGGGTTCGGCAGGGATACGCAGTATTTT; cdr3_aa: CATSRETSGFGRDTQYF
j_call: TRBJ1-2; clone_size: .; v_call: TRBV19; d_call: .; cdr3_nt: TGTGCCAGTAGTGGCAGTGGGCTCTTGACTAACTATGGCTACACCTTC; cdr3_aa: CASSGSGLLTNYGYTF
j_call: TRBJ2-7; clone_size: .; v_call: TRBV7-2; d_call: .; cdr3_nt: TGTGCCAGCAGCTTAGGCAACAGAGCCTACGAGCAGTACTTC; cdr3_aa: CASSLGNRAYEQYF
j_call: TRBJ2-7; clone_size: .; v_call: TRBV6-5; d_call: TRBD1; cdr3_nt: TGTGCCAGCCTAAAGACAGGGACCGGCGAGCAGTACTTC; cdr3_aa: CASLKTGTGEQYF
j_call: TRBJ1-2; clone_size: .; v_call: TRBV1; d_call: .; cdr3_nt: TGCACCAGCAGCCCCCGACAGGGTTACTATGGCTACACCTTC; cdr3_aa: CTSSPRQGYYGYTF
j_call: TRBJ1-1; clone_size: .; v_call: TRBV4-2; d_call: .; cdr3_nt: TGTGCCAGCAGCCAAGAAGGTACAGGGCCGAACACTGAAGCTTTCTTT; cdr3_aa: CASSQEGTGPNTEAFF
j_call: TRBJ2-3; clone_size: .; v_call: TRBV27; d_call: TRBD1; cdr3_nt: TGTGCCAGCACCCCGACAGGGGGGCCCCGTACTACGCAGTATTTT; cdr3_aa: CASTPTGGPRTTQYF
j_call: TRBJ2-2; clone_size: .; v_call: TRBV7-3; d_call: .; cdr3_nt: TGTGCCAGCAGCCCCCAATACGGGAGAGGGACCGGGGAGCTGTTTTTT; cdr3_aa: CASSPQYGRGTGELFF
j_call: TRBJ1-2; clone_size: .; v_call: TRBV15; d_call: .; cdr3_nt: TGTGCCACCAGCAGAACGGGGGTCTATGGCTACACCTTC; cdr3_aa: CATSRTGVYGYTF
j_call: TRBJ2-2; clone_size: .; v_call: TRBV7-7; d_call: .; cdr3_nt: TGTGCCAGCAGCGCCTCGGGGATCGCCGGGGAGCTGTTTTTT; cdr3_aa: CASSASGIAGELFF
j_call: TRBJ2-1; clone_size: .; v_call: TRBV27; d_call: TRBD2; cdr3_nt: TGTGCCAGCAGTTTTTATACGCTACCCGGCGGGAGGATCCCAAGTGAGCAGTTCTTC; cdr3_aa: CASSFYTLPGGRIPSEQFF
j_call: TRBJ2-4; clone_size: .; v_call: TRBV4-1; d_call: .; cdr3_nt: TGCGCCAGCAGCCAAGGGCAGGGAACCAAAAACATTCAGTACTTC; cdr3_aa: CASSQGQGTKNIQYF
j_call: TRBJ2-7; clone_size: .; v_call: TRBV6-5; d_call: .; cdr3_nt: TGTGCCAGCAGCCTTCCGGGTAGCTCCTACGAGCAGTACTTC; cdr3_aa: CASSLPGSSYEQYF
j_call: TRBJ1-4; clone_size: .; v_call: TRBV5-8; d_call: .; cdr3_nt: TGTGCCAGCAGCTCCGGGACACCCTATTCGGCTAATGAAAAACTGTTTTTT; cdr3_aa: CASSSGTPYSANEKLFF
j_call: TRBJ1-2; clone_size: .; v_call: TRBV28; d_call: TRBD1; cdr3_nt: TGTGCCAGCAGTTTAGGCGGACAGGGGGCGCGGTATGGCTACACCTTC; cdr3_aa: CASSLGGQGARYGYTF
j_call: TRBJ1-5; clone_size: .; v_call: TRBV28; d_call: .; cdr3_nt: TGTGCCAGCAGTATTCAGGACAGAAAACTCAATCAGCCCCAGCATTTT; cdr3_aa: CASSIQDRKLNQPQHF
j_call: TRBJ2-3; clone_size: .; v_call: TRBV2; d_call: TRBD2; cdr3_nt: TGTGCCAGCAGCTCAAGCGGGAGGGGAGATACGCAGTATTTT; cdr3_aa: CASSSSGRGDTQYF
j_call: TRBJ1-1; clone_size: once; v_call: TRBV28; d_call: .; cdr3_nt: TGTGCCAGCAGCCCTCGGGGGTACACTGAAGCTTTCTTT; cdr3_aa: CASSPRGYTEAFF
j_call: TRBJ2-7; clone_size: .; v_call: TRBV5-1; d_call: TRBD2; cdr3_nt: TGCGCCAGCAGCTTGGGGGCGGGAGTTGGCTACGAGCAGTACTTC; cdr3_aa: CASSLGAGVGYEQYF
j_call: TRBJ2-3; clone_size: .; v_call: TRBV5-5; d_call: TRBD2; cdr3_nt: TGTGCCAGCAGCTTCCTAGCGGGCTCCTCCCCAGATACGCAGTATTTT; cdr3_aa: CASSFLAGSSPDTQYF